These T cell receptor beta chains were read from a single sample in a study of blood T cell repertoires in COVID-19. The table came from immunoSEQ multiplex PCR; TCRdb's copy has only in-frame clones and leaves some out. Altogether roughly 110,000 clones are present, 70% to 85% being singletons, with the ten largest covering 14%. Sequenced material: peripheral blood. Receptor source: a woman aged 60-75 years with acute or convalescent COVID-19. The CDR3 runs from the conserved cysteine through the conserved F or W. The order of the fields is J gene, V gene, D gene, clone size, CDR3 protein, CDR3 DNA. The D gene is left open where the match is weak. Expanded clones get a size class; other rows say once, few or many, or leave the size out.

j_call: TRBJ2-7; v_call: TRBV10-3; d_call: TRBD1; clone_size: -; cdr3_aa: CAISFGDRVYEQYF; cdr3_nt: TGTGCCATCAGCTTTGGGGACAGAGTCTACGAGCAGTACTTC
j_call: TRBJ2-3; v_call: TRBV7-9; d_call: -; clone_size: -; cdr3_aa: CASSSQGTDTQYF; cdr3_nt: TGTGCCAGCAGCTCGCAGGGCACAGATACGCAGTATTTT
j_call: TRBJ2-2; v_call: TRBV7-9; d_call: -; clone_size: -; cdr3_aa: CASSPTSQGTSAELFF; cdr3_nt: TGTGCCAGCAGCCCAACCTCACAGGGCACCTCCGCGGAGCTGTTTTTT
j_call: TRBJ2-7; v_call: TRBV18; d_call: TRBD1; clone_size: -; cdr3_aa: CASSEGQGYEQYF; cdr3_nt: TGTGCCAGCTCAGAAGGACAGGGCTACGAGCAGTACTTC
j_call: TRBJ2-5; v_call: TRBV7-2; d_call: TRBD2; clone_size: -; cdr3_aa: CASSWTSGVQETQYF; cdr3_nt: TGTGCCAGCAGCTGGACTAGCGGAGTTCAAGAGACCCAGTACTTC
j_call: TRBJ2-1; v_call: TRBV5-3; d_call: -; clone_size: -; cdr3_aa: CARSGGSYNEQFF; cdr3_nt: TGTGCCAGAAGCGGCGGCTCCTACAATGAGCAGTTCTTC
j_call: TRBJ2-5; v_call: TRBV5-6; d_call: TRBD2; clone_size: -; cdr3_aa: CASSLLRGGETQYF; cdr3_nt: TGTGCCAGCAGCTTGCTACGGGGGGGCGAGACCCAGTACTTC
j_call: TRBJ2-5; v_call: TRBV12-5; d_call: -; clone_size: -; cdr3_aa: CASGLPDSQETQYF; cdr3_nt: TGTGCTAGTGGTCTTCCGGACAGCCAAGAGACCCAGTACTTC
j_call: TRBJ1-2; v_call: TRBV19; d_call: -; clone_size: -; cdr3_aa: CASTEGLSYGYTF; cdr3_nt: TGTGCCAGTACCGAGGGTTTGAGCTATGGCTACACCTTC
j_call: TRBJ1-6; v_call: TRBV5-4; d_call: TRBD1; clone_size: -; cdr3_aa: CASSLGGGADNSPLHF; cdr3_nt: TGTGCCAGCAGCTTGGGAGGGGGCGCTGATAATTCACCCCTCCACTTT
j_call: TRBJ2-7; v_call: TRBV6-5; d_call: -; clone_size: once; cdr3_aa: CASSGGLHYEQYF; cdr3_nt: TGTGCCAGCAGCGGCGGATTGCACTACGAGCAGTACTTC
j_call: TRBJ1-6; v_call: TRBV25-1; d_call: -; clone_size: few; cdr3_aa: CASRQTNSPLHF; cdr3_nt: TGTGCCAGCAGACAGACAAATTCACCCCTCCACTTT
j_call: TRBJ2-7; v_call: TRBV10-3; d_call: -; clone_size: -; cdr3_aa: CAISDDSLYEQYF; cdr3_nt: TGTGCCATCAGTGATGATAGTTTATACGAGCAGTACTTC
j_call: TRBJ1-6; v_call: TRBV10-2; d_call: -; clone_size: -; cdr3_aa: CASRFGGAINSPLHF; cdr3_nt: TGCGCCAGCAGATTTGGGGGCGCGATTAATTCACCCCTCCACTTT
j_call: TRBJ2-7; v_call: TRBV14; d_call: -; clone_size: -; cdr3_aa: CASSQGMGPHYEQYF; cdr3_nt: TGTGCCAGCAGCCAAGGAATGGGGCCTCATTACGAGCAGTACTTC
j_call: TRBJ1-2; v_call: TRBV11-2; d_call: -; clone_size: -; cdr3_aa: CASSRDYAGRGYTF; cdr3_nt: TGTGCCAGCAGCCGAGACTACGCCGGGAGGGGCTACACCTTC
j_call: TRBJ2-1; v_call: TRBV7-2; d_call: TRBD1; clone_size: -; cdr3_aa: CASSPGGQDYNEQFF; cdr3_nt: TGTGCCAGCAGCCCAGGGGGACAGGACTACAATGAGCAGTTCTTC
j_call: TRBJ1-2; v_call: TRBV7-2; d_call: -; clone_size: -; cdr3_aa: CASSLAKPVFRGYTF; cdr3_nt: TGTGCCAGCAGCTTAGCGAAGCCGGTCTTTCGGGGCTACACCTTC
j_call: TRBJ1-5; v_call: TRBV12-3/TRBV12-4; d_call: -; clone_size: few; cdr3_aa: CASSLSENQPQHF; cdr3_nt: TGTGCCAGCAGTTTAAGCGAAAACCAGCCCCAGCATTTT
j_call: TRBJ2-7; v_call: TRBV28; d_call: -; clone_size: -; cdr3_aa: CATRVLGGDYEQYF; cdr3_nt: TGTGCCACCCGCGTTTTAGGGGGGGATTACGAGCAGTACTTC
j_call: TRBJ2-1; v_call: TRBV28; d_call: -; clone_size: -; cdr3_aa: CASKADPYNEQFF; cdr3_nt: TGTGCCAGCAAAGCGGACCCCTACAATGAGCAGTTCTTC
j_call: TRBJ2-5; v_call: TRBV6-5; d_call: -; clone_size: once; cdr3_aa: CASCSGAPSGTQYF; cdr3_nt: TGTGCCAGCTGCTCTGGGGCTCCTTCCGGGACCCAGTACTTC
j_call: TRBJ1-1; v_call: TRBV14; d_call: -; clone_size: -; cdr3_aa: CASSQDFRQGRGNTEAFF; cdr3_nt: TGTGCCAGCAGCCAAGATTTTAGGCAGGGTAGGGGAAACACTGAAGCTTTCTTT
j_call: TRBJ2-7; v_call: TRBV6-6; d_call: TRBD1; clone_size: -; cdr3_aa: CASSRDRGAYEQYF; cdr3_nt: TGTGCCAGCAGCCGGGACAGGGGGGCGTACGAGCAGTACTTC
j_call: TRBJ2-7; v_call: TRBV9; d_call: -; clone_size: -; cdr3_aa: CASSVAASSSEQYF; cdr3_nt: TGTGCCAGCAGCGTAGCGGCTAGCAGCTCCGAGCAGTACTTC
j_call: TRBJ1-4; v_call: TRBV29-1; d_call: TRBD1; clone_size: -; cdr3_aa: CSIRDRGNEKLFF; cdr3_nt: TGCAGCATCCGGGACAGGGGTAATGAAAAACTGTTTTTT